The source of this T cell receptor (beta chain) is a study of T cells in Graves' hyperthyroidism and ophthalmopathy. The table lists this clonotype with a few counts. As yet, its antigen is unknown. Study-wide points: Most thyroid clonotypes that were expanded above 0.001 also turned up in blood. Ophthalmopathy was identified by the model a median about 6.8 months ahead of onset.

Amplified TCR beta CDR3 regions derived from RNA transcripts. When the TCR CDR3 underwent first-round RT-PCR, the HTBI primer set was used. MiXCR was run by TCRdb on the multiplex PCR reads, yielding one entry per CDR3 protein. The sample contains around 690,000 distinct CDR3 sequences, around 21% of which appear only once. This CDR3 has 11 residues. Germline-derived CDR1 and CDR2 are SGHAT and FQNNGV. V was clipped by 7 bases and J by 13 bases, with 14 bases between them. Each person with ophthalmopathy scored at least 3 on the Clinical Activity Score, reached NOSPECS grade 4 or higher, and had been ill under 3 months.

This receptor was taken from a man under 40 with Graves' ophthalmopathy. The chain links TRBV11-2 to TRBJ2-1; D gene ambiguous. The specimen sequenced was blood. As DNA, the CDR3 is TGTGCCAGCACCGCCGGGCAGAGCCAGTTCTTC. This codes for CASTAGQSQFF. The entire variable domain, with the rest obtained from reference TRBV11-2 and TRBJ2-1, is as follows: EAGVAQSPRYKIIEKRQSVAFWCNPISGHATLYWYQQILGQGPKLLIQFQNNGVVDDSQLPKDRFSAERLKGVDSTLKIQPAKLEDSAVYLCASTAGQSQFFGPGTRLTVL.